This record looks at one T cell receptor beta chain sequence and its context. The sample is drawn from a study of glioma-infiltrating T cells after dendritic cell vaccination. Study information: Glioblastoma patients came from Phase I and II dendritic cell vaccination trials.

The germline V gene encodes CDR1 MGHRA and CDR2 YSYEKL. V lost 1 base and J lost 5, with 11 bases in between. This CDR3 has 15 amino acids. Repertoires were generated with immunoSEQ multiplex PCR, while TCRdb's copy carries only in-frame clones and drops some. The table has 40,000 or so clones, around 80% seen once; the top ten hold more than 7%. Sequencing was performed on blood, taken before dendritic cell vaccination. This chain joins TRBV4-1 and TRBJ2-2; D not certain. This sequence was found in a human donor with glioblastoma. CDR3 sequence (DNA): TGCGCCAGCAGCCAAGCGGTCTTCGGGACCGGGGAGCTGTTTTTT. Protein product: CASSQAVFGTGELFF.